Shown below are 22 T cell receptor beta chains from a single sample sequenced in a study of beta chain features in type 1 diabetes. Antigens for these TCRs are unknown. Points from the study as a whole: Shorter TCRB CDR3s, moderately but significantly so, were found in Type 1 diabetes patients in all four CD4+ subsets.

Reverse transcribing all isolated RNA meant expressed TCRB transcripts were sequenced. Sequenced by immunoSEQ multiplex PCR; TCRdb stores in-frame clones only, minus some. The table shows a few hundred thousand clones, with 14% occurring only once. The sequenced sample consisted of naive CD4+ T cells from blood. The receptors were sampled from a man aged 25-45 years with type 1 diabetes.

This chain joins TRBV5-1 and TRBJ2-7; 11 nucleotides agree with TRBD2. Germline lookup yields CDR1 SGHRS and CDR2 YFSETQ. V shed 5 bases, J shed 3 bases, and the junction held 7 bases outside the gene matches. This CDR3 has 15 amino acids. The CDR3 here is CASRLAGAPIYEQYF. The CDR3 DNA reads as TGCGCCAGCAGACTAGCGGGAGCCCCCATCTACGAGCAGTACTTC.

The chain carries TRBV29-1 and TRBJ2-5, with 11 positions matching TRBD1. CDR1 is SQVTM and CDR2 is ANQGSEA in the germline V gene. V was pared by 3 bases and J by 4 bases, with 7 bases of the junction left unmatched. CDR3 length equals 15 residues. For the CDR3, the DNA is TGCAGCGTTGACTTAACCGGGACAGGGGGAGAGACCCAGTACTTC. Its protein is CSVDLTGTGGETQYF.

This clone occurred many times. DNA for the CDR3: TGCAGCGTTGAAGGGACAGGGCGGTACGAGCAGTACTTC. Residues: CSVEGTGRYEQYF. The chain couples TRBV29-1 to TRBJ2-7; 8 positions agree with TRBD1. This CDR3 has 13 amino acids. The germline CDR1 and CDR2 sequences are SQVTM and ANQGSEA. Losses at the gene ends were 1 base for V and 4 bases for J; bases not matched to a gene: 3.

The chain links TRBV5-4 to TRBJ1-5, with 7 bases that match TRBD1. This CDR3 contains 16 residues. The germline CDR1 and CDR2 sequences are SGHNT and YYREEE (reference sequence). Trimming took 4 bases from V and 4 from J; bases not matched to a gene: 11. CDR3 in DNA: TGTGCCAGCAGCCCTGGAGGGGGCGCCGGGAATCAGCCCCAGCATTTT. It yields the protein CASSPGGGAGNQPQHF.

This clone appeared a few times. The chain recombines TRBV27 with TRBJ2-7, with 11 bases aligning to TRBD2. The CDR3 has 16 amino acids. The J segment lost 2 bases and the V segment lost 5 bases, leaving 8 bases of the junction unmatched. CDR1 and CDR2 from the germline V gene are MNHEY and SMNVEV (reference sequence). The CDR3 here is CASSRSGLAETYEQYF. CDR3 nucleotide sequence: TGTGCCAGCAGTCGTTCGGGACTAGCGGAAACCTACGAGCAGTACTTC.

V and J are TRBV25-1 and TRBJ2-5, with unresolved D. CDR1 MGHDK and CDR2 SYGVNS come from the germline V gene. The CDR3 is 11 amino acids. Trimming cost V 3 bases and J 4 bases, with 3 bases left between them. CDR3 DNA sequence: TGTGCCAGCAGTGATCGAGAGACCCAGTACTTC. Its protein is CASSDRETQYF.

This clone was picked up a small number of times. The chain uses TRBV5-4 and TRBJ2-5, with 9 positions matching TRBD1. The V segment lost 5 bases and the J segment 3 bases; nucleotides outside the gene matches: 8. In germline, CDR1 is SGHNT, CDR2 YYREEE (reference sequence). The length of the CDR3 is 15 residues. The CDR3 reads CASSDAGTGKETQYF. CDR3 DNA sequence: TGTGCCAGCAGTGACGCCGGGACAGGGAAAGAGACCCAGTACTTC. Complete variable domain (other parts from reference TRBV5-4 and TRBJ2-5): ETGVTQSPTHLIKTRGQQVTLRCSSQSGHNTVSWYQQALGQGPQFIFQYYREEENGRGNFPPRFSGLQFPNYSSELNVNALELDDSALYLCASSDAGTGKETQYFGPGTRLLVL.

The chain couples TRBV19 to TRBJ2-7; 11 bases are shared with TRBD2. Germline assignment: CDR1 LNHDA and CDR2 SQIVND (reference sequence). Trimming cost V 5 bases and J 2 bases; bases outside gene matches: 8. The CDR3 length is 16 residues. CDR3 loop: CASSQTSGSHTYEQYF. The CDR3 DNA reads TGTGCCAGTAGTCAAACTAGCGGGAGCCATACCTACGAGCAGTACTTC.

This clone was counted between two and nine times. This chain links TRBV4-1 with TRBJ1-5; a weak D match, TRBD1 (5 bases). The V and J ends lost 2 bases and 2 bases respectively, with 28 bases between them. Per the germline V gene, CDR1 is MGHRA and CDR2 is YSYEKL. The CDR3 consists of 21 residues. The CDR3 bases are TGCGCCAGCAGCCAATTTGGAGGGGACTCCGCGAGGGGTTTTGGCAATCAGCCCCAGCATTTT. Translation: CASSQFGGDSARGFGNQPQHF.

This clone was observed a few times. V usage is TRBV7-3 and J usage is TRBJ1-1; D perhaps matches TRBD1 (6 bases). Germline V lookup: CDR1 SGHTA, CDR2 FQGTGA. With 4 bases removed from V and 3 bases from J, the gap between germline ends came to 12 bases. The CDR3 runs 14 residues. CDR3 residues: CASSSGTGYTEAFF. The CDR3 bases are TGTGCCAGCAGCTCTGGTACAGGGTACACTGAAGCTTTCTTT.

The chain is built from TRBV18 and TRBJ2-5; TRBD2 matches at 9 bases. After removal of 4 bases from V and 4 bases from J, the junction contained 4 bases not matched to a gene. Germline CDR1 KGHSH, CDR2 LQKENI. The CDR3 has 14 amino acids. CDR3 amino acids: CASSLAGAGETQYF. DNA of the CDR3: TGTGCCAGCTCACTAGCGGGAGCAGGAGAGACCCAGTACTTC.

V is TRBV7-2 and J is TRBJ2-1; D is ambiguous. This CDR3 contains 13 residues. CDR1 and CDR2 from the germline V gene are SGHTA and FQGNSA. Trimming left V 4 bases short and J 6 bases short, with 10 bases between. The DNA of the CDR3 is TGTGCCAGCAGCTCCGACTTCCCCAATGAGCAGTTCTTC. Translating gives CASSSDFPNEQFF.

The V call is TRBV18, the J call TRBJ2-1; 7 bases match TRBD2. CDR1 and CDR2 (germline): KGHSH, LQKENI. V was clipped by 6 bases and J by 10 bases; unmatched bases: 12. This CDR3 is built from 14 residues. The CDR3, as DNA: TGTGCCAGCTCTACCACTGGGGCGGGAGAGGAGCAGTTCTTC. It yields the protein CASSTTGAGEEQFF.

This clone has just a few counts. The CDR3 coding sequence is TGTGCCAGCAGCCAGAACAGGGTTGAGCAGTTCTTC. Its protein product is CASSQNRVEQFF. This rearrangement joins TRBV6-5 to TRBJ2-1; D may be TRBD1 (6 bases). Germline V gene lookup returns CDR1 MNHEY and CDR2 SVGAGI. The CDR3 consists of 12 residues. The V and J ends lost 6 bases and 9 bases respectively, with 12 bases between them.

The rearrangement joins TRBV5-1 to TRBJ1-1; 7 nucleotides align to TRBD1. Germline trimming cut 0 bases from V and 3 bases from J; bases unmatched to any gene: 2. Germline values: CDR1 SGHRS, CDR2 YFSETQ. The CDR3 totals 14 residues. In DNA form, the CDR3 reads TGCGCCAGCAGCTTGGGGACAGGCCACACTGAAGCTTTCTTT. It encodes CASSLGTGHTEAFF.

This clone was seen only a few times. This chain connects TRBV19 to TRBJ2-7; TRBD2 might be the D (7 bases). The CDR3 is made up of 14 amino acids. Trimming removed 3 bases at V and 3 bases at J, with 12 bases between. Germline V lookup: CDR1 LNHDA, CDR2 SQIVND (reference sequence). The CDR3 bases are TGTGCCAGTAGTATCCAGCGGGACATCTACGAGCAGTACTTC. This gives the protein CASSIQRDIYEQYF.

The chain links TRBV9 to TRBJ2-3; 8 bases match TRBD2. With 5 bases clipped from V and 0 bases from J, the junction kept 11 bases outside the gene matches. CDR1 is SGDLS and CDR2 is YYNGEE in the germline V gene. The CDR3 loop spans 17 amino acids. CDR3 loop: CASSTPGGRPSTDTQYF. CDR3 coding DNA: TGTGCCAGCAGTACCCCTGGCGGGAGGCCTAGCACAGATACGCAGTATTTT.

This clone was detected once. The chain links TRBV4-1 to TRBJ1-4, with a possible D match to TRBD1 (6 bases). The CDR3 is 15 residues long. From germline, CDR1 is MGHRA and CDR2 YSYEKL. The V gene lost 4 bases and the J gene lost 5 bases, with 14 bases spanning the gap. Here the CDR3 reads CASSLVPQGNEKLFF. CDR3 nucleotides: TGCGCCAGCAGCCTGGTGCCTCAGGGGAATGAAAAACTGTTTTTT.

The V and J genes are TRBV19 and TRBJ1-5; 7 bases agree with TRBD1. Trimming took 4 bases from V and 0 from J; bases not matched to a gene: 3. Looked up from germline, CDR1 is LNHDA and CDR2 is SQIVND (reference sequence). The CDR3 is 15 residues long. The CDR3 nucleotides read TGTGCCAGTAGTACGGGACAGATTAGCAATCAGCCCCAGCATTTT. Translating gives CASSTGQISNQPQHF.

Regarding this clone: The limits of the CDR3 on the DNA are not certain, so only TCRdb's listed CDR3 is given. The CDR3 sequence is CAWSVLLSNTEAFF. V is TRBV30 and J is TRBJ1-1. Germline lookup yields CDR1 GTSNPN and CDR2 SVGIG (reference sequence). The CDR3 has 14 residues if both end residues are counted.

This clone showed up just a few times. The CDR3 DNA reads as TGTGCCAGCAGCGCTGGACTAGCGGGGCGCTACGAGCAGTACTTC. This gives the protein CASSAGLAGRYEQYF. The chain uses TRBV5-6 and TRBJ2-7, with 12 bases identical to TRBD2. This CDR3 is 15 amino acids long. V lost 4 bases to trimming and J lost 3 bases; unmatched junction nucleotides: 5. Germline V lookup: CDR1 SGHDT, CDR2 YYEEEE. Combining the CDR3 with reference TRBV5-6 and TRBJ2-7 gives the whole variable domain DAGVTQSPTHLIKTRGQQVTLRCSPKSGHDTVSWYQQALGQGPQFIFQYYEEEERQRGNFPDRFSGHQFPNYSSELNVNALLLGDSALYLCASSAGLAGRYEQYFGPGTRLTVT.

This rearrangement joins TRBV6-1 to TRBJ2-5; 7 bases align to TRBD2. CDR1 and CDR2 (germline): MNHNS, SASEGT. The CDR3 spans 13 residues. V gave up 0 bases and J gave up 5 bases; unmatched junction bases: 0. This chain's CDR3 is CASSEARGETQYF. CDR3 DNA sequence: TGTGCCAGCAGTGAAGCGCGGGGGGAGACCCAGTACTTC.